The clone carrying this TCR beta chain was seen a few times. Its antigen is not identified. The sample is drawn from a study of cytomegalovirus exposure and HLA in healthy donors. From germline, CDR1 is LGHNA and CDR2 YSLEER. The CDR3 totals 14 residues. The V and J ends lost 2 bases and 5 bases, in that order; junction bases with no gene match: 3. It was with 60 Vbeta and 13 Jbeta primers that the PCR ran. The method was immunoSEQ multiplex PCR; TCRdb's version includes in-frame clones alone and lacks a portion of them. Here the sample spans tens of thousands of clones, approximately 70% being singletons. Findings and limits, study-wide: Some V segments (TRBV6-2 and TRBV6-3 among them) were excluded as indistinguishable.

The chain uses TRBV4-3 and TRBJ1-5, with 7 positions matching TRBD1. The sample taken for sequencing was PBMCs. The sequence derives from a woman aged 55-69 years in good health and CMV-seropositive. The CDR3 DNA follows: TGCGCCAGCAGCCAAAACAGGGGCCATCAGCCCCAGCATTTT. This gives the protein CASSQNRGHQPQHF.